The 27 T cell receptor beta chains below come from one sample, sequenced in a study of cytomegalovirus exposure and HLA in healthy donors. With 60 Vbeta and 13 Jbeta primers, the PCR was carried out. Libraries were prepared by immunoSEQ multiplex PCR; TCRdb keeps only in-frame clonotypes and omits some of them. The repertoire consists of fewer than 200,000 clones, with around four fifths occurring once and the leading ten covering approximately 1.6%. The sequenced sample was PBMCs. The source of these receptors is a middle-aged man in good health and CMV-seropositive.

The chain links TRBV2 to TRBJ2-5, with TRBD2 matching over 7 bases. The J call may be incorrect, as the DNA end agrees better with TRBJ2-7. Germline CDR1 SNHLY, CDR2 FYNNEI. CDR3 size: 13 residues. Written as DNA, the CDR3 is TGTGCCAGCTCTAGCGGAGGCTCCTACGAGCAGTACTTC. Protein: CASSSGGSYEQYF.

The rearrangement joins TRBV2 to TRBJ1-3; D unclear. The ends were cut back, 2 bases at V and 3 bases at J, with 8 bases in the middle. The CDR3 runs to 14 residues. CDR1 SNHLY and CDR2 FYNNEI come from the germline V gene. CDR3 loop: CASSESGYGNTIYF. CDR3 bases: TGTGCCAGCAGTGAAAGCGGTTATGGAAACACCATATATTTT.

The chain recombines TRBV21-1 with TRBJ1-5. TRBV21-1 constitutes a pseudogene. The CDR3 totals 17 residues. The CDR3 DNA reads TGTGCCAGCAGCAAAGGTCCGGGTGGGTACGGTAATCAGCCCCAGCATTTT. Its translation: CASSKGPGGYGNQPQHF.

The V and J genes are TRBV18 and TRBJ2-2; D gene ambiguous. Germline lookup yields CDR1 KGHSH and CDR2 LQKENI. With 0 bases removed from V and 5 bases from J, the gap between germline ends came to 13 bases. The CDR3 sequence is 16 residues long. In DNA, the CDR3 is TGTGCCAGCTCACCACCCTCCCCGCAGTTAACCGGGGAGCTGTTTTTT. It translates to CASSPPSPQLTGELFF.

The V and J genes are TRBV2 and TRBJ2-2, with no clear D. The CDR3 is 16 residues long. V lost 8 bases and J 0 bases, leaving 16 bases between the germline ends. Germline V gene data show CDR1 as SNHLY and CDR2 as FYNNEI. CDR3 sequence reads: CASGPLLGPNTGELFF. CDR3 bases: TGTGCCAGCGGGCCCCTTTTGGGCCCGAACACCGGGGAGCTGTTTTTT. The complete variable domain, with remaining parts taken from reference TRBV2 and TRBJ2-2, reads EPEVTQTPSHQVTQMGQEVILRCVPISNHLYFYWYRQILGQKVEFLVSFYNNEISEKSEIFDDQFSVERPDGSNFTLKIRSTKLEDSAMYFCASGPLLGPNTGELFFGEGSRLTVL.

This clone has just one count. V usage is TRBV4-3 and J usage is TRBJ2-1; possibly TRBD1 for D (6 bases). CDR1 and CDR2 from the germline V gene are LGHNA and YSLEER. CDR3 size: 17 residues. V lost 0 bases to trimming and J lost 2 bases, with 14 bases between them. The DNA of the CDR3 is TGCGCCAGCAGCCAAGATCGGGGCAGGGGAACCTACAATGAGCAGTTCTTC. The encoded protein is CASSQDRGRGTYNEQFF.

The genes are TRBV29-1 and TRBJ1-3, with 9 bases fitting TRBD1. The ends lost 6 bases at V and 0 bases at J; junction bases unmatched: 12. The CDR3 runs to 17 residues. The germline CDR1 and CDR2 sequences are SQVTM and ANQGSEA. CDR3 residues: CSVGAYTGGGSGNTIYF. The DNA for the CDR3 is TGCAGCGTCGGTGCCTATACAGGGGGCGGCTCTGGAAACACCATATATTTT.

The rearrangement joins TRBV2 to TRBJ1-5, with D tentatively TRBD1 (6 bases). In germline, CDR1 is SNHLY, CDR2 FYNNEI. The CDR3 totals 13 residues. Trimming pared 5 bases from V and 7 bases from J, leaving 12 bases between. CDR3 loop: CASSYRVGQPQHF. CDR3 coding DNA: TGTGCCAGCAGTTACAGGGTGGGACAGCCCCAGCATTTT.

The CDR3: CASSLGRSTEAFF. DNA for the CDR3: TGTGCCAGCAGTCTTGGTAGAAGCACTGAAGCTTTCTTT. The genes are TRBV28 and TRBJ1-1; no reliable D call. The CDR3 is 13 residues long. V lost 5 bases to trimming and J lost 4 bases, with 11 bases between them. The germline gives CDR1 MDHEN, CDR2 SYDVKM.

This clone was detected only a few times. This rearrangement joins TRBV18 to TRBJ2-5; TRBD2 agrees at 8 bases. CDR3 length: 15 amino acids. Germline CDR1 and CDR2: KGHSH and LQKENI. Trimming at V came to 6 bases and at J to 4 bases, leaving 10 bases not matched to a gene. As DNA, the CDR3 is TGTGCCAGCTCCCCCCCGGGCGGGAGGAGAGAGACCCAGTACTTC. This translates into CASSPPGGRRETQYF.

The sample holds a few counts of this clone. Other DNA sequences in this specimen translate into the identical CDR3. The chain uses TRBV2 and TRBJ2-7; D unclear. The length of the CDR3 is 11 residues. The V gene lost 5 bases and the J gene lost 4 bases, with 6 bases spanning the gap. Germline CDR1 reads SNHLY; CDR2 reads FYNNEI. CDR3 in amino acids: CASSPLYEQYF. CDR3 bases: TGTGCCAGCAGTCCCCTATACGAGCAGTACTTC. Together with reference TRBV2 and TRBJ2-7, the CDR3 gives the full variable domain: EPEVTQTPSHQVTQMGQEVILRCVPISNHLYFYWYRQILGQKVEFLVSFYNNEISEKSEIFDDQFSVERPDGSNFTLKIRSTKLEDSAMYFCASSPLYEQYFGPGTRLTVT.

This chain links TRBV18 with TRBJ2-1; the D gene is possibly TRBD2 (5 bases). Per germline, CDR1 KGHSH and CDR2 LQKENI. The CDR3 runs 11 residues. V dropped 5 bases and J dropped 9 bases, with 8 bases sitting between them. CDR3 in DNA: TGTGCCAGCTCATCCCGGGGTGAGCAGTTCTTC. Translating it yields CASSSRGEQFF.

With regard to this clone: Other DNA sequences in the sample encode the same CDR3. The rearrangement uses TRBV6-5 and TRBJ2-2; possible D gene TRBD2, 7 bases. V lost 2 bases, J lost 5 bases, and 12 bases lay in between. Germline V gene sequence: CDR1 MNHEY, CDR2 SVGAGI. The CDR3 spans 15 residues. This CDR3 reads CASSYEGGGTGELFF. The CDR3 DNA follows: TGTGCCAGCAGTTACGAGGGAGGGGGAACCGGGGAGCTGTTTTTT.

The chain employs TRBV27 and TRBJ2-5; the match to TRBD2 covers 8 bases. TRBJ2-7 matches the DNA end more closely, so the J call is doubtful. The CDR3 is 13 residues long. Looked up from germline, CDR1 is MNHEY and CDR2 is SMNVEV (reference sequence). As DNA, the CDR3 is TGTGCCAGCAGTTTCCGGGAGGGCGACGAGCAGTACTTC. Translated, it gives CASSFREGDEQYF.

This clone has just a few counts. This chain links TRBV7-9 with TRBJ1-5, with 7 positions matching TRBD1. V shed 5 bases, J shed 1 base, and the junction held 2 bases outside the gene matches. The CDR3 is made up of 14 amino acids. In germline, CDR1 is SEHNR, CDR2 FQNEAQ (reference sequence). The DNA of the CDR3 is TGTGCCAGCAGCCTCAGGGGGAGCAATCAGCCCCAGCATTTT. Protein product: CASSLRGSNQPQHF.

V and J are TRBV5-4 and TRBJ1-2; a weak D match, TRBD1 (6 bases). This CDR3 is built from 14 residues. Germline V gene lookup returns CDR1 SGHNT and CDR2 YYREEE (reference sequence). The V and J ends lost 0 bases and 4 bases respectively, with 10 bases between them. CDR3 nucleotides: TGTGCCAGCAGCTTGGGACAGGACTCCTATGGCTACACCTTC. Encoded protein: CASSLGQDSYGYTF.

The chain carries TRBV11-2 and TRBJ2-1, with 8 positions matching TRBD2. Germline values: CDR1 SGHAT, CDR2 FQNNGV. The J segment lost 3 bases and the V segment lost 5 bases, leaving 12 bases of the junction unmatched. This CDR3 spans 17 amino acids. This CDR3 is CASSLIAGGVNYNEQFF. The CDR3 coding sequence is TGTGCCAGCAGCCTCATCGCGGGAGGAGTGAACTACAATGAGCAGTTCTTC.

The chain employs TRBV5-1 and TRBJ2-5; D gene uncertain. The germline CDR1 and CDR2 sequences are SGHRS and YFSETQ. Between the trimmed V and J ends, which lost 0 bases and 2 bases, there was a span of 8 bases. The CDR3 consists of 14 residues. The CDR3 sequence: CASSLVPGQETQYF. As DNA, the CDR3 is TGCGCCAGCAGCTTGGTTCCCGGTCAAGAGACCCAGTACTTC.

CDR3 nucleotide sequence: TGCAGCGCTGTGGACGCGGGGGACCACTCTGGAAACACCATATATTTT. It yields the protein CSAVDAGDHSGNTIYF. This rearrangement joins TRBV29-1 to TRBJ1-3; a possible D gene is TRBD1 (5 bases). The ends were cut back, 7 bases at V and 0 bases at J, with 19 bases in the middle. The CDR3 runs to 16 residues. Germline assignment: CDR1 SQVTM and CDR2 ANQGSEA.

The chain links TRBV10-3 to TRBJ2-1, with 8 bases identical to TRBD2. This CDR3 has 17 residues. CDR1 and CDR2 from the germline V gene are ENHRY and SYGVKD. Trimming removed 6 bases from V and 2 bases from J; junction bases left unmatched: 12. CDR3 nucleotide sequence: TGTGCCATCAGCCCTGAGCTCGGGGGGGCACCCTACAATGAGCAGTTCTTC. Translation gives CAISPELGGAPYNEQFF.

V gene TRBV18 combines with J gene TRBJ2-5, with 9 bases that match TRBD1. This CDR3 comprises 18 residues. Losses at the gene ends were 0 bases for V and 5 bases for J; bases not matched to a gene: 13. The germline V gene has CDR1 KGHSH and CDR2 LQKENI. CDR3: CASSPPRNPGQGGETQYF. CDR3 DNA: TGTGCCAGCTCACCACCTAGAAACCCGGGACAGGGCGGGGAGACCCAGTACTTC.

The V and J genes are TRBV29-1 and TRBJ2-5, with D possibly matching TRBD2 (5 bases). The V end was cut by 8 bases, the J end by 4 bases, with 14 bases between. The CDR3 loop spans 12 amino acids. Germline V gene lookup returns CDR1 SQVTM and CDR2 ANQGSEA. DNA for the CDR3: TGCAGCCTATTAAGCGGCGGAGAGACCCAGTACTTC. Translating gives CSLLSGGETQYF.

The chain combines TRBV30 with TRBJ2-1; 11 bases match TRBD2. This CDR3 spans 13 amino acids. J gave up 10 bases and V 1 base, and 3 bases lay outside the gene matches. Germline V gives CDR1 GTSNPN, CDR2 SVGIG (reference sequence). CDR3 protein: CAWSAGLAVEQFF. The CDR3 region has the DNA TGTGCCTGGAGTGCGGGACTAGCGGTAGAGCAGTTCTTC.

As for this clone: The identical CDR3 is also encoded by other nucleotide sequences in the sample. The genes are TRBV5-4 and TRBJ1-1, with D perhaps matching TRBD1 (6 bases). Germline CDR1 SGHNT, CDR2 YYREEE (reference sequence). V lost 2 bases to trimming and J lost 1 base, with 6 bases between them. The CDR3 has 13 amino acids. Here the CDR3 reads CASSLGGNTEAFF. The CDR3 DNA is TGTGCCAGCAGCTTAGGGGGGAACACTGAAGCTTTCTTT.

The sample holds a few counts of this clone. CDR3 coding DNA: TGCGCCAGCGAAACTTCCCCCGGAGGCTATGGCTACACCTTC. It is translated as CASETSPGGYGYTF. V usage is TRBV5-1 and J usage is TRBJ1-2; D ambiguous. Deletions cut 7 bases from V and 4 bases from J, with 17 bases between. Germline CDR1 SGHRS, CDR2 YFSETQ. The CDR3 runs 14 residues.

This CDR3 is CSVVTGGEDTQYF. CDR3 in DNA: TGCAGCGTTGTGACAGGGGGCGAAGATACGCAGTATTTT. The genes are TRBV29-1 and TRBJ2-3, with 10 bases identical to TRBD1. Looked up from germline, CDR1 is SQVTM and CDR2 is ANQGSEA. CDR3 length: 13 amino acids. Trimming took 4 bases from V and 5 from J; bases not matched to a gene: 3.

V and J are TRBV28 and TRBJ1-4; D is ambiguous. Germline V gene lookup returns CDR1 MDHEN and CDR2 SYDVKM. V was clipped by 2 bases and J by 7 bases, with 5 bases between them. This CDR3 has 12 residues. The CDR3 loop reads CASSLIGEKLFF. In nucleotides, the CDR3 is TGTGCCAGCAGTTTAATCGGTGAAAAACTGTTTTTT. Full variable domain (rest looked up from reference TRBV28 and TRBJ1-4): DVKVTQSSRYLVKRTGEKVFLECVQDMDHENMFWYRQDPGLGLRLIYFSYDVKMKEKGDIPEGYSVSREKKERFSLILESASTNQTSMYLCASSLIGEKLFFGSGTQLSVL.